Sequencing of this T cell receptor beta chain was carried out in a study of T cell repertoires in cytomegalovirus infection. General observations from the study: Individuals carrying CMV plus the relevant HLA were identified by cumulative frequency of public TCR beta families.

Trimming at V came to 1 base and at J to 6 bases, leaving 3 bases not matched to a gene. In germline, CDR1 is MGHRA, CDR2 YSYEKL. CDR3 length: 14 residues. This clonotype appeared many times. Antigen: not known. MiXCR, applied by TCRdb to the reads, yields one record per CDR3 protein. The sample carries about 120,000 distinct CDR3 sequences, 10% recorded once. The chain couples TRBV4-1 to TRBJ2-1, with 7 bases matching TRBD2. The sequenced sample consisted of PBMCs, sequenced either directly or after in vitro stimulation (not recorded which). The clonotype was recovered from a human donor in good health (CMV status not recorded). Some clones in this sample may be carry-over from other donors' samples. The CDR3 sequence is CASSQAPSGNEQFF. The CDR3 region has the DNA TGCGCCAGCAGCCAAGCTCCTAGCGGCAATGAGCAGTTCTTC.